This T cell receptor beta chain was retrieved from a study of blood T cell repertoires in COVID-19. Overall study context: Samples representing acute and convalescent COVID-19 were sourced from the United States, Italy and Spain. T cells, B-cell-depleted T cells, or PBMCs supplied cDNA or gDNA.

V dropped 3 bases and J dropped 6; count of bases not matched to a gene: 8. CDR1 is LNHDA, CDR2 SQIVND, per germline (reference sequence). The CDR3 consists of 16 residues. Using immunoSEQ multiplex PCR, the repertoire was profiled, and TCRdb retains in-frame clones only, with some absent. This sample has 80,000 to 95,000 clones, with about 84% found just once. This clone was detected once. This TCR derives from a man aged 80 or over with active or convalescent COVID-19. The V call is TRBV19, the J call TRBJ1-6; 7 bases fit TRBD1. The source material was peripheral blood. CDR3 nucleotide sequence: TGTGCCAGTAGTATCGGGACAGAGCTGATTAATTCACCCCTCCACTTT. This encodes CASSIGTELINSPLHF.